This entry features one T cell receptor (beta chain) sequence. It has no known antigen specificity. One base away there is no much larger clone; base qualities are not given. This sample stems from a study of long-term antiretroviral therapy in people with HIV (dated by TCRdb to the early 2020s). Regarding the research as a whole: Collection of the earliest samples took place about a decade ahead of the 2015 WHO recommendation for immediate ART, at a time when ART was typically delayed until CD4 counts fell. From 30 adults with confirmed HIV infection, the cohort provided 192 cryopreserved PBMC samples, gathered serially across a mean of approximately six years (range 1-12). Of the approximately 32 participants with HIV, approximately ten were female. This retrospective serial study examined whether starting ART and sustained HIV suppression were associated with changes in the composition and diversity of the TRB repertoire in peripheral blood. No cross-contamination during QIAcube processing was shown when test extractions of a monoclonal T-cell line were performed alongside about 33 polyclonal samples. Broader findings and caveats from the paper: CDR3 length ranges in HIV repertoires were narrower than in controls, and network structure suggested an antigen-experienced repertoire with only a slight naive shift after ART. The samples were dated from about 2004 to 2018, and the ART regimens that were used may be less effective than current ART regimens. Starting ART was linked to a significant rise in TRB diversity, yet even after long-term ART the diversity remained significantly lower than in transplant donor controls. The repertoire was dominated across all time points by expanded TRB clones identified before ART initiation, although this dominance was seen to fluctuate and to decrease in many PLHIV after ART. Unsorted PBMC were profiled instead of sorted CD4+ and CD8+ T cells because pre-ART samples had limited cell numbers. No data were available on ART adherence, viral resistance or therapy changes, limiting inferences about post-ART repertoire changes. Because PBMC availability was limited, only the TCR beta chain was sequenced, with no alpha chain pairing.

As encoded in the germline V gene, CDR1 is SGHTA while CDR2 is FQGNSA. The CDR3 spans 16 residues, from the cysteine through the phenylalanine. Solely the CDR3 DNA is kept, with 48 bases framed from the first base. V is cut back by 4 bases and J by 6 bases, with 12 bases in the junction unmatched. Sequencing of the TRB variable region was done with the immunoSEQ hsTCRB v3.0 assay at survey level resolution. The targeted TRB sequencing depth was roughly 40,000-55,000 T-cell genomes per sample. TRB libraries were pooled and sequenced on an Illumina MiSeq using a v3 150-cycle kit. As for the original processing: Repertoire analysis was performed in R inside a reproducible Nextflow workflow that covered QC, data transformation and analysis. LymphoSeq2, an R package for AIRR-Seq data exploration, was used to implement custom analyses. After excluding a few samples that yielded fewer than 5000 total TRB sequences, approximately 180 HIV repertoires remained for analysis. Of the 188 retained HIV repertoires, about 59 were collected before and 120 to 130 after ART initiation. Repertoires were downsampled to 5000 TRB nucleotide sequences, and summary statistics were averaged over 100 downsampling iterations. TRB sequences were retained for analysis only if CDR3 regions of at least seven amino acids were present. Two measures captured diversity: a Shannon entropy-derived clonality score and the Gini coefficient. In repertoire networks, the top 5000 CDR3 amino acid sequences were linked whenever an edit distance of one separated two sequences. For TRB CDR3 amino acid sequences, antigen specificity groups and MHC restriction were predicted with GLIPH2. To flag known associations with CMV, EBV, HIV or tissue antigens, CDR3 amino acid sequences were compared against VDJdb and McPAS-TCR. Pre-ART, post-ART and control groups were compared with Wilcoxon signed-rank tests and Holm-Bonferroni correction. The table comes from immuneACCESS by way of TCRdb, which keeps in-frame sequences with V and J called. Part of the clones is missing from these tables; in studies checked, under half for an unresolved V gene and the rest for unknown reasons. V and J calls and clone size are as listed in that table; D and trimming were resolved from the DNA. The sample table shows about 24,000 clones, and 80% to 90% are seen once. The ten most abundant clones make up about 2.3% of the sample.

To be included, a participant needed at least one PBMC sample from before ART initiation plus at least two post-ART samples. Treatment was received in the United States of America by all participants with HIV. Before DNA extraction, cryopreserved samples of roughly 0.9-11 million PBMC were thawed and then washed. At the time of the earliest PBMC sample, participants with HIV were aged between about 20 and 54 years. PBMC samples were contributed by each participant from 1-4 timepoints before ART initiation and 2-8 timepoints after ART initiation, with a median of 7 samples. Serial HIV viral load, CD4+ T-cell count, ART history and demographic data were obtained for every participant. Genomic DNA was extracted from unsorted PBMC with a Qiagen kit on a QIAcube, with processing performed in batches of 12 samples.

Specimen: unsorted PBMCs, collected 3 years after starting antiretroviral therapy. This receptor was obtained from a man aged 45-65 years with HIV. This chain is built from TRBV7-2 and TRBJ2-3; TRBD1 fits 8 bases in the junction. The DNA sequence is as follows: TGTGCCAGCAGCTCTGGAGGACAGGGCGGCGCGGATACGCAGTATTTT. It encodes CASSSGGQGGADTQYF.